These 23 T cell receptor beta chains came from one sample sequenced in a study of T cell responses to AZD1222 COVID-19 vaccine. The table came from immunoSEQ multiplex PCR; TCRdb's copy has only in-frame clones and leaves some out. The sample lists 110,000 to 150,000 clones; roughly 91% were seen once. Sequenced here: peripheral blood, sampled on day 0 of AZD1222 vaccination. Receptors originate from an adult in good health.

The chain combines TRBV5-1 with TRBJ1-2; D is perhaps TRBD1 (6 bases). CDR1 and CDR2 from the germline V gene are SGHRS and YFSETQ. There are 18 residues in the CDR3. V lost 4 bases, J lost 4 bases, and 26 bases lay in between. For the CDR3, the DNA is TGCGCCAGCAGCCCCGCCCGAGGCGGACAGACCCGGATCTATGGCTACACCTTC. It is translated as CASSPARGGQTRIYGYTF.

This clone has only one observation. This sequence joins TRBV12-5 and TRBJ1-5; 7 nucleotides match TRBD1. Trimming removed 1 base from V and 2 bases from J; junction bases left unmatched: 2. Germline lookup yields CDR1 LGHNT and CDR2 FRNRAP. This CDR3 comprises 15 residues. The chain's CDR3 is CASGLDGQGNQPQHF. The CDR3 nucleotides are TGTGCTAGTGGTTTGGATGGACAGGGCAATCAGCCCCAGCATTTT.

This rearrangement joins TRBV7-8 to TRBJ2-5, with a possible D match to TRBD1 (5 bases). Looked up from germline, CDR1 is SGHVS and CDR2 is FQNEAQ. This CDR3 has 13 residues. Trimming removed 5 bases from V and 5 bases from J, with 12 bases in between. The DNA of the CDR3 is TGTGCCAGCAGCGCAGGGATTCTGGAGACCCAGTACTTC. Translating gives CASSAGILETQYF. The entire variable domain, with the rest obtained from reference TRBV7-8 and TRBJ2-5, is as follows: GAGVSQSPRYKVAKRGQDVALRCDPISGHVSLFWYQQALGQGPEFLTYFQNEAQLDKSGLPSDRFFAERPEGSVSTLKIQRTQQEDSAVYLCASSAGILETQYFGPGTRLLVL.

The chain recombines TRBV7-2 with TRBJ2-2; D could derive from TRBD1 or TRBD2 (5 bases each). The V gene's germline CDR1 is SGHTA and CDR2 FQGNSA. The CDR3 has 15 amino acids. The V and J ends lost 1 base and 6 bases respectively, with 12 bases between them. The chain's CDR3 is CASSLGLGTSGELFF. CDR3 coding DNA: TGTGCCAGCAGCTTAGGTTTGGGGACGTCCGGGGAGCTGTTTTTT.

J is TRBJ1-6 and V is TRBV30; D perhaps matches TRBD1 (6 bases). Germline loops: CDR1 GTSNPN, CDR2 SVGIG (reference sequence). V dropped 5 bases and J dropped 7 bases, with 9 bases sitting between them. The length of the CDR3 is 12 residues. The CDR3 reads CAWGTGNSPLHF. The CDR3 DNA reads TGTGCCTGGGGAACAGGGAATTCACCCCTCCACTTT.

The chain links TRBV6-5 to TRBJ1-1; tentative D call: TRBD1 (6 bases). CDR3 length equals 16 residues. Trimming stripped 2 bases from V and 1 base from J, with 14 bases between. From germline, CDR1 is MNHEY and CDR2 SVGAGI. The CDR3 here is CASSYGGGAGNTEAFF. The CDR3 DNA reads TGTGCCAGCAGTTACGGGGGGGGCGCAGGGAACACTGAAGCTTTCTTT.

The chain recombines TRBV19 with TRBJ2-3; 10 bases are a match to TRBD1. This CDR3 is built from 16 residues. Germline lookup yields CDR1 LNHDA and CDR2 SQIVND (reference sequence). With V trimmed by 5 bases and J by 1 base, 6 bases remained unmatched. The CDR3 is CASSVGGQGGTDTQYF. In nucleotides, the CDR3 is TGTGCCAGTAGTGTAGGCGGACAGGGGGGCACAGATACGCAGTATTTT. The full variable domain, in which reference TRBV19 and TRBJ2-3 provide the parts outside the CDR3, is DGGITQSPKYLFRKEGQNVTLSCEQNLNHDAMYWYRQDPGQGLRLIYYSQIVNDFQKGDIAEGYSVSREKKESFPLTVTSAQKNPTAFYLCASSVGGQGGTDTQYFGPGTRLTVL.

This chain connects TRBV20-1 to TRBJ2-5; D is unresolved. Germline CDR1 is DFQATT and CDR2 is SNEGSKA (reference sequence). V lost 3 bases to trimming and J lost 4 bases, with 12 bases between them. The CDR3 contains 13 residues. DNA of the CDR3: TGCAGTGCTAGTCCTCAGCGTTCAGAGACCCAGTACTTC. Its translation: CSASPQRSETQYF.

The rearrangement uses TRBV5-1 and TRBJ1-2, with 8 nucleotides matching TRBD1. Trimming took 0 bases from V and 6 from J; bases not matched to a gene: 7. Germline V gene sequence: CDR1 SGHRS, CDR2 YFSETQ. The CDR3 loop spans 15 amino acids. CDR3 sequence reads: CASSLAGRGPDGYTF. CDR3 in DNA: TGCGCCAGCAGCTTGGCGGGCAGGGGGCCGGATGGCTACACCTTC.

This clone was counted a single time. The V call is TRBV11-3, the J call TRBJ2-1, with TRBD2 identical over 10 bases. Trimming took 3 bases from V and 3 from J; bases not matched to a gene: 2. Germline CDR1 SGHNT, CDR2 YENEEA. The CDR3 sequence is 15 residues long. The CDR3: CASSFTSGVYNEQFF. The CDR3 region has the DNA TGTGCCAGCAGCTTTACTAGCGGGGTCTACAATGAGCAGTTCTTC.

This chain joins TRBV4-2 and TRBJ1-1; TRBD1 might be the D (5 bases). This CDR3 has 15 amino acids. The ends were cut back, 6 bases at V and 4 bases at J, with 18 bases in the middle. Germline V gene data show CDR1 as LGHNA and CDR2 as YNFKEQ. CDR3 DNA sequence: TGTGCCAGCAGTCGAAACCAGGGCGAGGGCACTGAAGCTTTCTTT. It codes for CASSRNQGEGTEAFF.

The chain links TRBV29-1 to TRBJ1-5, with a possible D match to TRBD1 (5 bases). The V end lost 6 bases, the J end lost 9 bases, and 18 bases lay between the germline ends. This CDR3 is built from 13 residues. The germline gives CDR1 SQVTM, CDR2 ANQGSEA. This chain's CDR3 is CSVGGDGTGPQHF. CDR3 bases: TGCAGCGTCGGAGGGGACGGAACAGGGCCCCAGCATTTT. Together with reference TRBV29-1 and TRBJ1-5, the CDR3 gives the full variable domain: SAVISQKPSRDICQRGTSLTIQCQVDSQVTMMFWYRQQPGQSLTLIATANQGSEATYESGFVIDKFPISRPNLTFSTLTVSNMSPEDSSIYLCSVGGDGTGPQHFGDGTRLSIL.

V is TRBV10-3 and J is TRBJ1-2; no clear D. Trimming pared 5 bases from V and 2 bases from J, leaving 9 bases between. CDR1 is ENHRY and CDR2 is SYGVKD in the germline V gene. This CDR3 is built from 13 residues. Here the CDR3 DNA reads TGTGCCATCAGTAAAGGGAGCAACTATGGCTACACCTTC. It codes for CAISKGSNYGYTF.

The V gene is TRBV6-5, the J gene TRBJ1-6; TRBD1 is a possible D gene (6 bases). The CDR3 has 14 residues. CDR1 and CDR2 from the germline V gene are MNHEY and SVGAGI. V lost 7 bases and J lost 5, with 12 bases in between. The chain's CDR3 is CASNRVTDNSPLHF. The DNA for the CDR3 is TGTGCCAGCAACAGGGTAACTGATAATTCACCCCTCCACTTT.

This chain connects TRBV20-1 to TRBJ1-2; perhaps TRBD1 as D (6 bases). V lost 3 bases to trimming and J lost 8 bases, with 19 bases between them. CDR1 is DFQATT, CDR2 SNEGSKA, per germline (reference sequence). This CDR3 is 14 amino acids long. The CDR3 here is CSASNWPLDRGYTF. Here the CDR3 DNA reads TGCAGTGCTAGTAATTGGCCCCTCGACAGGGGCTACACCTTC.

V is TRBV12-3 or TRBV12-4 and J is TRBJ2-5; D unresolved. The CDR3 covers 13 residues. With 6 bases removed from V and 8 bases from J, the gap between germline ends came to 16 bases. For the CDR3, the DNA is TGTGCCAGCAGGGTGGCGGCGGATCGAACCCAGTACTTC. It yields the protein CASRVAADRTQYF.

V and J are TRBV30 and TRBJ1-2; 8 bases are a match to TRBD1. The V gene end was trimmed by 3 bases and the J gene end by 7 bases; junction bases not matched to a gene: 4. There are 12 residues in the CDR3. The germline CDR1 and CDR2 sequences are GTSNPN and SVGIG (reference sequence). The CDR3 protein is CAWSSGGSGYTF. The CDR3 DNA reads as TGTGCCTGGAGCTCAGGGGGCTCTGGCTACACCTTC.

The genes are TRBV6-5 and TRBJ1-1; tentatively, D is TRBD1 (6 bases). This CDR3 is built from 14 residues. Per germline, CDR1 MNHEY and CDR2 SVGAGI. Deletions cut 6 bases from V and 5 bases from J, with 16 bases between. The CDR3 bases are TGTGCCAGCAGCCTACAGGGTGGGTGGACTGAAGCTTTCTTT. Translation gives CASSLQGGWTEAFF.

The count of this clone is one. V and J are TRBV30 and TRBJ1-1; D remains ambiguous. Germline CDR1 and CDR2: GTSNPN and SVGIG (reference sequence). CDR3 length equals 11 residues. The germline V and J ends were trimmed by 0 bases and 8 bases, with 7 bases remaining between them. The CDR3 protein is CAWSVGGEAFF. CDR3 in DNA: TGTGCCTGGAGTGTAGGAGGAGAAGCTTTCTTT.

The chain joins TRBV2 to TRBJ1-4; the D gene is possibly TRBD1 (5 bases). CDR3 length: 13 residues. Trimming took 5 bases from V and 7 from J, leaving 11 bases between them. Germline-derived CDR1 and CDR2 are SNHLY and FYNNEI. CDR3 region: CASSLRGGEKLFF. DNA of the CDR3: TGTGCCAGCAGTCTGAGGGGCGGTGAAAAACTGTTTTTT.

A single count supports this clone. CDR3 amino acids: CATSSERGEAYEQYF. DNA for the CDR3: TGTGCCACCAGCAGCGAGCGGGGCGAAGCCTACGAGCAGTACTTC. The chain couples TRBV15 to TRBJ2-7; 7 bases line up with TRBD2. The CDR3 extends over 15 amino acids. The J segment lost 2 bases and the V segment lost 3 bases, leaving 7 bases of the junction unmatched. From germline, CDR1 is LNHNV and CDR2 YYDKDF (reference sequence).

The chain carries TRBV14 and TRBJ2-3; 7 nucleotides agree with TRBD2. After removal of 4 bases from V and 3 bases from J, the junction contained 10 bases not matched to a gene. Germline V gene sequence: CDR1 SGHDN, CDR2 FVKESK. There are 16 residues in the CDR3. CDR3 region: CASSPLWGGGTDTQYF. The CDR3 DNA sequence: TGTGCCAGCAGCCCCCTCTGGGGGGGTGGTACAGATACGCAGTATTTT.

V gene TRBV6-2 or TRBV6-3 combines with J gene TRBJ2-3; 9 bases match TRBD2. This CDR3 region has 16 residues. Germline assignment: CDR1 MNHEY and CDR2 SVGEGT. Trimming took 3 bases from V and 2 from J; bases not matched to a gene: 6. CDR3 sequence reads: CASSYRPSGDTDTQYF. CDR3 nucleotide sequence: TGTGCCAGCAGTTATCGCCCTAGCGGGGACACAGATACGCAGTATTTT.